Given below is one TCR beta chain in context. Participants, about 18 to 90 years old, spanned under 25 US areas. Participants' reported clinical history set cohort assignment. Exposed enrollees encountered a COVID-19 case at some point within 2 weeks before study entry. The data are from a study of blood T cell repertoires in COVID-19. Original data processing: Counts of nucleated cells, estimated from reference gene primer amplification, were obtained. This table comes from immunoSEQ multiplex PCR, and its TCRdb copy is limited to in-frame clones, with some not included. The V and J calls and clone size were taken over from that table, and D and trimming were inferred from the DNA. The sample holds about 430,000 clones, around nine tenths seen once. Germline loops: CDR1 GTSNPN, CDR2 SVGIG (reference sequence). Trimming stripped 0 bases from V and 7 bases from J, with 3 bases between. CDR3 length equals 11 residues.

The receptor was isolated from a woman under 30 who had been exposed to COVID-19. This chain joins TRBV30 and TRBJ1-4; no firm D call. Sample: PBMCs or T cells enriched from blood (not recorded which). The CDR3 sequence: CAWSVGEKLFF. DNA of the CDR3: TGTGCCTGGAGTGTCGGTGAAAAACTGTTTTTT.